The clone carrying this TCR beta chain came up a few times. The data are from a study of blood T cells in healthy people across ages. The second PCR ran roughly 7 to 11 cycles with a sample-barcoded 5' primer and J-beta primers. TCRdb re-derived calls from the 5' RACE reads in MiXCR, one entry per CDR3 protein. The sample holds about 1.8 million distinct CDR3 sequences, just under 50% seen once. Healthy Caucasian individuals from Russia aged about 6 to 90 served as donors. Trimming cost V 3 bases and J 5 bases, with 13 bases left between them. The CDR3 is made up of 14 amino acids. The chain combines TRBV12-3 or TRBV12-4 with TRBJ2-5; D may be TRBD1 (5 bases). The receptor comes from a woman aged 40 to 50 in good health. The sequenced sample was blood. DNA for the CDR3: TGTGCCAGCAGTTTCAGGGAAGGGGTGGAGACCCAGTACTTC. It encodes CASSFREGVETQYF.